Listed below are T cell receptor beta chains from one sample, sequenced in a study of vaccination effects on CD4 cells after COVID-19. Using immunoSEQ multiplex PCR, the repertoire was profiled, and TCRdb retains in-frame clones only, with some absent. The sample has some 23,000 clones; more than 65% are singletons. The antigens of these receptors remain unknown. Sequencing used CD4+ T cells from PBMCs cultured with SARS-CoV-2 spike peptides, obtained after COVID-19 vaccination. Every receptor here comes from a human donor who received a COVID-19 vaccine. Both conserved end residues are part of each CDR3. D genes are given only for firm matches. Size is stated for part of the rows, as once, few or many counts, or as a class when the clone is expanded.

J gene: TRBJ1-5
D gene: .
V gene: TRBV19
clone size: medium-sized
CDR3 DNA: TGTGCCAGCCGGTCCAGGGATCCCAATCAGCCCCAGCATTTT
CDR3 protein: CASRSRDPNQPQHF

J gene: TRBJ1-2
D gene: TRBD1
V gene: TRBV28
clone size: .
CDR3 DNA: TGTGCCAGCAGTTCACCCCAAGGGACAGCTTTCTATGGCTACACCTTC
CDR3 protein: CASSSPQGTAFYGYTF

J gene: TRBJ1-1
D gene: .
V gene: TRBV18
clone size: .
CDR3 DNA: TGTGCCAGCTCACCACCCTACCGGAGGGGAACTCCTGAAGCTTTCTTT
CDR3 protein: CASSPPYRRGTPEAFF

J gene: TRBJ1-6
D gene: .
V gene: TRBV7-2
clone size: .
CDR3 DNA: TGTGCCAGCAGCTCCCGCCGGGGTGATGATGGGGGATATGGTTCACCCCTCCACTTT
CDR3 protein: CASSSRRGDDGGYGSPLHF

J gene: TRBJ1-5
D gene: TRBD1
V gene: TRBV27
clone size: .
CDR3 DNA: TGTGCCAGCAGTATACGACCAGGACAGGGTAGCAATCAGCCCCAGCATTTT
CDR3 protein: CASSIRPGQGSNQPQHF

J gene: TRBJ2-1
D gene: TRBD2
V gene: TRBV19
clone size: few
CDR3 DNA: TGTGCCAGTAGTATAGGGACTAGCGGGAGGGCCGCATACAATGAGCAGTTCTTC
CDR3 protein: CASSIGTSGRAAYNEQFF

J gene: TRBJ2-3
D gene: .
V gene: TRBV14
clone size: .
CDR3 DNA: TGTGCCAGCAGCCAAGATCGATCGGCAGATACGCAGTATTTT
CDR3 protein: CASSQDRSADTQYF

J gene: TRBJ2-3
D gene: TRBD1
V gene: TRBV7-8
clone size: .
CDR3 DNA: TGTGCCAGCAGCCCAGACAGGGGTCTCACAGATACGCAGTATTTT
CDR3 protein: CASSPDRGLTDTQYF

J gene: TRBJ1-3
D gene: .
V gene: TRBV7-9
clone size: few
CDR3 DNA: TGTGCCAGCAGCTCCGGGCCCTCTGGAAACACCATATATTTT
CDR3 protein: CASSSGPSGNTIYF

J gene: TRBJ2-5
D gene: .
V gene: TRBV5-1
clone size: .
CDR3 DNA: TGCGCCAGCAGCCGGACTACCGGGACAGAAGAGACCCAGTACTTC
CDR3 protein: CASSRTTGTEETQYF

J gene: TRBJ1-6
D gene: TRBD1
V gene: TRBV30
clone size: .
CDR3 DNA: TGTGCCTGGAGTAGGGACAGCTTGAATAATTCACCCCTCCACTTT
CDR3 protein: CAWSRDSLNNSPLHF

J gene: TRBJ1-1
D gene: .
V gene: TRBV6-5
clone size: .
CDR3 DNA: TGTGCCAGCAGTTACTCGAAACAGGTCGTTCTGGCGGGAGCTTTCTTT
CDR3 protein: CASSYSKQVVLAGAFF

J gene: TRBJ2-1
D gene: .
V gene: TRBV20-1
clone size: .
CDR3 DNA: TGCAGTGCTAGAGGTTTTGATGAGCAGTTCTTC
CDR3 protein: CSARGFDEQFF

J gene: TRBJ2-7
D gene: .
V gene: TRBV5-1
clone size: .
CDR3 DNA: TGCGCCAGCAGCCTCAATTCTCCGGGACTGACAACGCAGTACTTC
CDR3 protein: CASSLNSPGLTTQYF

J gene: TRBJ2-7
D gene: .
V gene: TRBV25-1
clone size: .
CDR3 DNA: TGTGCCAGTAGCGGACAGATCGAGCAGTACTTC
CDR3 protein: CASSGQIEQYF

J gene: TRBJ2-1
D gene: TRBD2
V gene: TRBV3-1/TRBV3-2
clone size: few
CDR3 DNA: TGTGCCAGCAGCCGAGGACTAGCGGGAGGGGGCAATGAGCAGTTCTTC
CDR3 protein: CASSRGLAGGGNEQFF

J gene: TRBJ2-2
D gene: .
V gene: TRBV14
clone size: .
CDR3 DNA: TGTGCCAGCAGCCAAGTTCTCGGGGTCACCGGGGAGCTGTTTTTT
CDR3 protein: CASSQVLGVTGELFF

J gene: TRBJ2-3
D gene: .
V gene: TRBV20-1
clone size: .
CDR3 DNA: TGCAGTGCTAGTAGGGGACACGATTACACAGATACGCAGTATTTT
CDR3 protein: CSASRGHDYTDTQYF

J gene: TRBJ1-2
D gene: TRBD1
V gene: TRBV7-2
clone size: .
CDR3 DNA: TGTGCCAGCAGCTCGGACAGGGGGACCGCCATTAGGGGCTACACCTTC
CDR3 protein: CASSSDRGTAIRGYTF

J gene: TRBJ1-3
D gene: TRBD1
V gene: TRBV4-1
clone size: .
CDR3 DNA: TGCGCCAGCAGCCAAGTGGGACAGGGCAAGAGCTCTGGAAACACCATATATTTT
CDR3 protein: CASSQVGQGKSSGNTIYF

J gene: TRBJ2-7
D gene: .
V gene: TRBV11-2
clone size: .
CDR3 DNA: TGTGCCAGCAGCTCAGCCTACGAGCAGTACTTC
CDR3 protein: CASSSAYEQYF